The source of this T cell receptor beta chain is a study of identical twins. Each donor (without exception) was a healthy Caucasian. Using its own MiXCR run on the 5' RACE reads, TCRdb lists one record per CDR3 protein. In the table there are about 220,000 distinct CDR3 sequences, around 6.8% of which are singletons. This clonotype occurred a few times. Its antigen is undetermined. Study-wide results and limits: Monozygotic twin pairs showed more out-of-frame TCR alpha sharing than models estimated.

Germline lookup yields CDR1 SGHDT and CDR2 YYEEEE. Germline trimming cut 2 bases from V and 3 bases from J; bases unmatched to any gene: 7. The CDR3 runs to 16 residues. The same sample was also studied in work on yellow fever vaccine responses in identical twins.

Source material: memory (CD45RO+) T cells sorted from blood. The rearrangement joins TRBV5-6 to TRBJ2-1, with TRBD2 matching 8 bases. This clonotype was obtained from a woman between 18 and 29 years old in good health. This CDR3 reads CASSFGGGSLYNEQFF. The CDR3 coding sequence is TGTGCCAGCAGCTTCGGGGGGGGGTCTCTCTACAATGAGCAGTTCTTC.